What follows describes a single T cell receptor beta chain. CDR1 and CDR2 from the germline V gene are SGHNT and YYREEE (reference sequence). V lost 3 bases, J lost 6 bases, and 14 bases lay in between. This CDR3 region has 14 residues. This sample was included in a study of cytomegalovirus exposure and HLA in healthy donors. On the study more broadly: From HLA-typed donors, an early data release held about 85 million unique TCRs.

The study ran its PCR with 60 Vbeta and 13 Jbeta primers. The method was immunoSEQ multiplex PCR; TCRdb's version includes in-frame clones alone and lacks a portion of them. The sample yields 150,000 to 200,000 clones, roughly four fifths seen once. The sample consisted of PBMCs. The chain recombines TRBV5-4 with TRBJ2-3, with a tentative D call TRBD1 (7 bases). This sequence was found in a woman between 18 and 29 years old in good health and CMV-seropositive. The CDR3 loop reads CASSSLAGGDTQYF. In DNA form, the CDR3 reads TGTGCCAGCAGCTCCCTGGCAGGGGGGGATACGCAGTATTTT.